Reported below is one T cell receptor (beta chain). Its specificity is not known. An end of the junction differs from the germline gene, which may be a read error. The data were obtained in a study of metastatic and nonmetastatic thyroid tumors. General observations from the study: Relative to benign nodules, malignant thyroid tumors were reportedly characterized by significantly elevated TCR beta diversity in blood and tumor.

Per the germline V gene, CDR1 is SGHNT and CDR2 is YYREEE (reference sequence). The CDR3 is 14 residues long. Patients underwent thyroid surgery, and none had received any treatment before it. TCRdb redid the clone calls on the PCR reads using MiXCR. The top ten clones hold 2.5% to 3% of a sample with about 22,000 clones, around 19% of them seen once. This chain uses TRBV5-4 with TRBJ2-2; a weak D match, TRBD2 (7 bases). The clonotype comes from a male donor with papillary thyroid cancer or a benign thyroid nodule (not recorded which). Some clones in this sample may be carry-over from other donors' samples. The specimen sequenced was adjacent normal tissue. This CDR3 is CASGLAGDTGELFF. The CDR3 coding sequence is TGTGCCAGCGGCTTGGCGGGGGACACGGGGGAGCTGTTTTTT.